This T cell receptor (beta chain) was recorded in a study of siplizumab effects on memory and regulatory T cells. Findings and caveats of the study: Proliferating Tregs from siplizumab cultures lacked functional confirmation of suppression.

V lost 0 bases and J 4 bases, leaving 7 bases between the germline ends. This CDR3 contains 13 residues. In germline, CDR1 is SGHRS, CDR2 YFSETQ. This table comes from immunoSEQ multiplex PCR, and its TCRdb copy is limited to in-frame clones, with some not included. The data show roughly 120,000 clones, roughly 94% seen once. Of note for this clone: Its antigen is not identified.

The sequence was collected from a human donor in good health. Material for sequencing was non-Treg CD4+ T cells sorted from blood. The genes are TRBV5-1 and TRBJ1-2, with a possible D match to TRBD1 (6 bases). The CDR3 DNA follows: TGCGCCAGCAGCTTGGACAGGGCCTATGGCTACACCTTC. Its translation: CASSLDRAYGYTF. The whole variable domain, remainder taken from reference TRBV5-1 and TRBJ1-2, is KAGVTQTPRYLIKTRGQQVTLSCSPISGHRSVSWYQQTPGQGLQFLFEYFSETQRNKGNFPGRFSGRQFSNSRSEMNVSTLELGDSALYLCASSLDRAYGYTFGSGTRLTVV.